A single sample is the source of the 17 T cell receptor beta chains below, sequenced in a study of shared clonotypes between healthy human individuals. CD45RO-negative, CCR7-positively selected cells formed the naive CD8 fraction, excluding terminally differentiated effector memory CD45RA+ cells. Clones were sequenced by immunoSEQ multiplex PCR, and TCRdb holds only the in-frame ones, with some missing. Among roughly 2.1 million clones listed, roughly 91% were seen once. Sequenced: naive CD8+ T cells from PBMCs. These receptors came from a man aged 18-30 years in good health. Some clones in this sample may be carry-over from other donors' samples.

This clone has just one count. This rearrangement joins TRBV27 to TRBJ2-3; 8 nucleotides agree with TRBD1. Per the germline V gene, CDR1 is MNHEY and CDR2 is SMNVEV (reference sequence). The CDR3 is made up of 14 amino acids. J was trimmed by 6 bases and V by 1 base; bases with no gene match: 3. CDR3 protein: CASSLWTGTDTQYF. The CDR3, as DNA: TGTGCCAGCAGTTTATGGACAGGGACGGATACGCAGTATTTT.

Details on this clone: The identical CDR3 is also encoded by other nucleotide sequences in the sample. The chain couples TRBV27 to TRBJ1-1, with D hard to call. The germline V gene has CDR1 MNHEY and CDR2 SMNVEV (reference sequence). Trimming took off 5 bases at V and 1 base at J, with 8 bases between the two ends. This CDR3 comprises 13 residues. In DNA form, the CDR3 reads TGTGCCAGCAGTCCGGGATCGAACACTGAAGCTTTCTTT. Its protein is CASSPGSNTEAFF.

This clone was seen a single time. The J gene is TRBJ2-7, the V gene TRBV27; possible D gene TRBD2, 5 bases. The CDR3 extends over 13 amino acids. V lost 8 bases and J 5 bases, leaving 16 bases between the germline ends. CDR1 MNHEY and CDR2 SMNVEV come from the germline V gene (reference sequence). CDR3 protein: CASADGGHDEQYF. DNA of the CDR3: TGTGCCAGCGCGGACGGAGGTCACGACGAGCAGTACTTC.

The rearrangement links TRBV2 to TRBJ2-7; 12 bases are a match to TRBD2. Looked up from germline, CDR1 is SNHLY and CDR2 is FYNNEI. The ends lost 8 bases at V and 5 bases at J; junction bases unmatched: 25. This CDR3 contains 20 residues. For the CDR3, the DNA is TGTGCCAGCTCCGGGACAGGAGTAGACCCGACTAGCGGGAGTATCGACGAGCAGTACTTC. This gives the protein CASSGTGVDPTSGSIDEQYF. Full variable domain (outside the CDR3, taken from reference TRBV2 and TRBJ2-7): EPEVTQTPSHQVTQMGQEVILRCVPISNHLYFYWYRQILGQKVEFLVSFYNNEISEKSEIFDDQFSVERPDGSNFTLKIRSTKLEDSAMYFCASSGTGVDPTSGSIDEQYFGPGTRLTVT.

The rearrangement joins TRBV28 to TRBJ1-1; D remains ambiguous. The V end was cut by 2 bases, the J end by 3 bases, with 13 bases between. Germline CDR1 is MDHEN and CDR2 is SYDVKM. The CDR3 is 15 residues long. Here the CDR3 reads CASSLMLRRDTEAFF. CDR3 DNA sequence: TGTGCCAGCAGTTTAATGCTTAGGAGGGACACTGAAGCTTTCTTT. Full variable domain (remainder filled in from reference TRBV28 and TRBJ1-1): DVKVTQSSRYLVKRTGEKVFLECVQDMDHENMFWYRQDPGLGLRLIYFSYDVKMKEKGDIPEGYSVSREKKERFSLILESASTNQTSMYLCASSLMLRRDTEAFFGQGTRLTVV.

The chain employs TRBV19 and TRBJ1-2; 9 nucleotides line up with TRBD1. Germline V CDR1 and CDR2: LNHDA, SQIVND (reference sequence). Trimming took 5 bases from V and 2 from J; bases not matched to a gene: 6. The CDR3 totals 15 residues. In DNA form, the CDR3 reads TGTGCCAGTAGTCAGACCGGGACAGGGAACTATGGCTACACCTTC. Amino acid sequence: CASSQTGTGNYGYTF.

The chain is built from TRBV14 and TRBJ2-5, with TRBD2 as a possible D gene (7 bases). CDR1 is SGHDN, CDR2 FVKESK, per germline. The V end lost 7 bases, the J end lost 4 bases, and 22 bases lay between the germline ends. The CDR3 has 16 residues. This CDR3 reads CASTLRRGGRGETQYF. The CDR3 DNA sequence: TGTGCCAGCACTCTGAGAAGGGGGGGGCGAGGAGAGACCCAGTACTTC.

V usage is TRBV10-3 and J usage is TRBJ1-5; the D gene is possibly TRBD1 (6 bases). V was cut by 0 bases and J by 4 bases, with 13 bases left in between. Germline V gene lookup returns CDR1 ENHRY and CDR2 SYGVKD. The CDR3 has 16 residues. The CDR3 reads CAISESVAGVNQPQHF. Here the CDR3 DNA reads TGTGCCATCAGTGAGTCAGTGGCAGGGGTTAATCAGCCCCAGCATTTT.

On this clone itself: This sample also contains other DNA sequences that code for the same CDR3. In nucleotides, the CDR3 is TGCGCCAGCAGCCAAGAGCGGAGGACTAATGAAAAACTGTTTTTT. Its translation: CASSQERRTNEKLFF. The chain employs TRBV4-1 and TRBJ1-4; no clear D gene. The ends were cut back, 0 bases at V and 2 bases at J, with 7 bases in the middle. This CDR3 region has 15 residues. Germline V gene lookup returns CDR1 MGHRA and CDR2 YSYEKL.

This clone was recorded only once. The V and J genes are TRBV9 and TRBJ2-3; D call uncertain. Germline loops: CDR1 SGDLS, CDR2 YYNGEE. V was shortened by 4 bases and J by 5 bases, with 14 bases between the two germline ends. This CDR3 has 14 residues. CDR3 loop: CASSPSNFVDTQYF. For the CDR3, the DNA is TGTGCCAGCAGCCCTTCGAATTTCGTAGATACGCAGTATTTT.

V gene TRBV4-1 combines with J gene TRBJ2-7; TRBD2 matches at 10 bases. Germline V gives CDR1 MGHRA, CDR2 YSYEKL. J was trimmed by 7 bases and V by 4 bases; bases with no gene match: 10. CDR3 length equals 15 residues. DNA for the CDR3: TGCGCCAGCAGCCTGGGGGCGACTAGCGGGTATGAGCAGTACTTC. It translates to CASSLGATSGYEQYF.

Comment on this clone: Additional DNA sequences in this sample encode the identical CDR3. CDR3 residues: CASRGQGRNQPQHF. DNA of the CDR3: TGTGCCAGCAGGGGACAGGGAAGGAATCAGCCCCAGCATTTT. The V gene is TRBV2, the J gene TRBJ1-5; 9 nucleotides align to TRBD1. V was pared by 6 bases and J by 4 bases, with 4 bases of the junction left unmatched. Germline-derived CDR1 and CDR2 are SNHLY and FYNNEI. CDR3 size: 14 residues.

The chain links TRBV6-1 to TRBJ1-2; perhaps TRBD1 as D (5 bases). The V gene lost 6 bases and the J gene lost 4 bases, with 18 bases spanning the gap. From germline, CDR1 is MNHNS and CDR2 SASEGT. This CDR3 is 15 amino acids long. The CDR3 DNA follows: TGTGCCAGCAGACTAAACCTAGGGGATATCTATGGCTACACCTTC. Translating it yields CASRLNLGDIYGYTF.

The table lists this clone with a count of one. The CDR3: CASSQYGGTGKAYEQYF. The CDR3 DNA reads TGTGCCAGCAGCCAATATGGAGGGACAGGGAAGGCCTACGAGCAGTACTTC. This chain joins TRBV14 and TRBJ2-7; the match to TRBD1 covers 9 bases. Trimming took 2 bases from V and 2 from J; bases not matched to a gene: 10. Germline CDR1 is SGHDN and CDR2 is FVKESK. This CDR3 is built from 17 residues. Full variable domain (remainder filled in from reference TRBV14 and TRBJ2-7): EAGVTQFPSHSVIEKGQTVTLRCDPISGHDNLYWYRRVMGKEIKFLLHFVKESKQDESGMPNNRFLAERTGGTYSTLKVQPAELEDSGVYFCASSQYGGTGKAYEQYFGPGTRLTVT.

The gene calls are TRBV29-1 and TRBJ2-7; TRBD1 aligns across 8 bases. Germline V gene lookup returns CDR1 SQVTM and CDR2 ANQGSEA. The V gene end was trimmed by 4 bases and the J gene end by 3 bases; junction bases not matched to a gene: 5. The CDR3 contains 13 residues. The CDR3: CSVGGTGDYEQYF. CDR3 nucleotides: TGCAGCGTTGGAGGGACAGGCGACTACGAGCAGTACTTC.

The chain carries TRBV14 and TRBJ2-7; the match to TRBD1 covers 9 bases. The V gene end was trimmed by 1 base and the J gene end by 6 bases; junction bases not matched to a gene: 4. CDR3 length: 14 residues. Germline CDR1 is SGHDN and CDR2 is FVKESK. This chain's CDR3 is CASSQVGTGSEQYF. The CDR3 DNA reads TGTGCCAGCAGCCAAGTAGGGACAGGGTCCGAGCAGTACTTC.

In this sample, this clone turned up once. Other DNA sequences from this sample encode an identical CDR3 as well. This chain uses TRBV14 with TRBJ2-1, with a weak D call TRBD2 (5 bases). The CDR3 covers 12 residues. Looked up from germline, CDR1 is SGHDN and CDR2 is FVKESK. Trimming cost V 3 bases and J 7 bases, with 7 bases left between them. The CDR3, as DNA: TGTGCCAGCAGCCAGGAGGTAAATGAGCAGTTCTTC. Encoded protein: CASSQEVNEQFF.